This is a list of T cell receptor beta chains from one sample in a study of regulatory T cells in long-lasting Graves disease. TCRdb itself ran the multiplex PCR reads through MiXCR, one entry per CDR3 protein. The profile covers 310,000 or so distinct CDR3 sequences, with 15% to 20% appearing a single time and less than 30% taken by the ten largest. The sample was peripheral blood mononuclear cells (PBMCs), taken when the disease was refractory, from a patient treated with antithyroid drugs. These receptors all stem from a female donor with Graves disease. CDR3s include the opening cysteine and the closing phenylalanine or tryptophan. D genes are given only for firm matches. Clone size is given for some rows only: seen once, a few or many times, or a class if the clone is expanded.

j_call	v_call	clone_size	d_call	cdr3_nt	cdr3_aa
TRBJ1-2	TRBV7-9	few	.	TGTGCCAGCAGCTCTTCCGAGTGGGACGAAGGCTACACCTTC	CASSSSEWDEGYTF
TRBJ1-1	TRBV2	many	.	TGTGCCAGCAGGCGGGAAAACCGCTTAAACACTGAAGCTTTCTTT	CASRRENRLNTEAFF
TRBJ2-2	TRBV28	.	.	TGTGCCAGCAGTCCCCTCGGGACAAATCCGGCCGGGGAGCTGTTTTTT	CASSPLGTNPAGELFF
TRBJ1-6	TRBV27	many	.	TGTGCCAGCAGTTTGGGGGTTTGGACCAATTCACCCCTCCACTTT	CASSLGVWTNSPLHF
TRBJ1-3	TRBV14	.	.	TGTGCCAGCAGTCGCGATCTGATAAACACCATATATTTT	CASSRDLINTIYF
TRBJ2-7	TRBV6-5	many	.	TGTGCCAGCAGTTACTCCCGGTACGAGCAGTACTTC	CASSYSRYEQYF
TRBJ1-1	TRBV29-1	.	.	TGCAGCGTCCGGACAGCCCTGGGAATGTCTGAAGCTTTCTTT	CSVRTALGMSEAFF
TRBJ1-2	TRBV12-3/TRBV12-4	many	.	TGTGCCAGCAGTTTTTTCGGACGGGGCGGAGGTGGCTACACCTTC	CASSFFGRGGGGYTF
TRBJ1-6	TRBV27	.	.	TGTGCCAGCACCCGCTCTACAGGTTTTTCGGATAATTCACCCCTCCACTTT	CASTRSTGFSDNSPLHF
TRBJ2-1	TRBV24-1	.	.	TGTGCCACCAGTGATTGGGGGGAGGCCCTGAAGCAGTTCTTC	CATSDWGEALKQFF
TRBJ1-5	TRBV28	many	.	TGTGCCAGCAGTTTTGACTTGTCCCCCGTCTTT	CASSFDLSPVF
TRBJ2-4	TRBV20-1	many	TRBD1	TGCAGTGCTTCCCGGACAGGGCTTGGCAAAAACATTCAGTACTTC	CSASRTGLGKNIQYF
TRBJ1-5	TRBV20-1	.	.	TGCAGTGCTAGAGTCGGGGATATGCCGGGCAATCAGCCCCAGCATTTT	CSARVGDMPGNQPQHF
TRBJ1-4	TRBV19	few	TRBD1	TGTGCCAGTAGCCGGAGGGGGCCAAGTGGATATGAAAAACTGTTTTTT	CASSRRGPSGYEKLFF
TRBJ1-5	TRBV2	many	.	TGTGCCAGCAGTGGAGAGGGGCCCCAGCATTTT	CASSGEGPQHF
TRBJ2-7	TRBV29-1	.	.	TGCAGCGTTGAGCCAGGAGGGGGCCTAAGCGAGCAGTACTTC	CSVEPGGGLSEQYF
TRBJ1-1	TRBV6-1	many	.	TGTGCCAGCAGGACAGCGATGAACACTGAAGCTTTCTTT	CASRTAMNTEAFF
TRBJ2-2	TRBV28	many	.	TGTGCCAGCTCCAAAGGGGGGGCGCAGCCCGGGGAGCTGTTTTTT	CASSKGGAQPGELFF
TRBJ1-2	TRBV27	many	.	TGTGCCAGCAGTTTATCAGGGGGGCATGGCTACACCTTC	CASSLSGGHGYTF
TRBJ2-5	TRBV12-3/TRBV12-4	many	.	TGTGCCAGCAGTTTCGAGGGGGAGACCCAGTACTTC	CASSFEGETQYF
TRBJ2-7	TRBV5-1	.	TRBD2	TGCGCCAGCAGCTCGGGGGGGCAGGGAGGCGAGCAGTACTTC	CASSSGGQGGEQYF
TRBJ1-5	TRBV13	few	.	TGTGCCAGCAGTTTCAGAGATCAGCCCCAGCATTTT	CASSFRDQPQHF
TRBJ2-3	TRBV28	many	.	TGTGCCAGCAATTTTATCGGCAGGGGTGGCACAGATACGCAGTATTTT	CASNFIGRGGTDTQYF
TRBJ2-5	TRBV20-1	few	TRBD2	TGCAGTGCCTCGAGACTAGCGGGGGGGCCGTGGGAGACCCAGTACTTC	CSASRLAGGPWETQYF
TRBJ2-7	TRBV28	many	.	TGTGCCAGCAGTTTGGCACGGGACTCCTACGAGCAGTACTTC	CASSLARDSYEQYF
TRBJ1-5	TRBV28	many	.	TGTGCCAGCAGTTGGTCCGGGACACCCAATCAGCCCCAGCATTTT	CASSWSGTPNQPQHF
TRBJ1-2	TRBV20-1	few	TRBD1	TGCAGTGCAGGTTTTACAGGGGGCCTTTATGGCTACACCTTC	CSAGFTGGLYGYTF
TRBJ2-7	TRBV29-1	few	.	TGCAGCGTTGAAGATCCCGCCCTAGGCTCCTACGAGCAGTACTTC	CSVEDPALGSYEQYF
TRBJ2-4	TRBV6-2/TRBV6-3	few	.	TGTGCCAGCAGTTACAGGCCCTTAGCCAAAAACATTCAGTACTTC	CASSYRPLAKNIQYF
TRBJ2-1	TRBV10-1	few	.	TGCGCCAGCAGTCCCGTCCAGGGGTCCTACAATGAGCAGTTCTTC	CASSPVQGSYNEQFF
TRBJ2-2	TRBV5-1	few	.	TGCGCCAGCAGCTATCTTTTTACATCGAACACCGGGGAGCTGTTTTTT	CASSYLFTSNTGELFF
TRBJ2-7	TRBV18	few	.	TGTGCCAGCTCATCGACAGTGGGACCGCGTGTCTTCCAACGCGAGCAGTACTTC	CASSSTVGPRVFQREQYF
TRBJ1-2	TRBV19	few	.	TGTGCCAGTAGGGCCGGGTTTGGAGGGGACGGCTACACCTTC	CASRAGFGGDGYTF
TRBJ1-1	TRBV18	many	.	TGTGCCAGCTATCAGGGACGGAACACTGAAGCTTTCTTT	CASYQGRNTEAFF
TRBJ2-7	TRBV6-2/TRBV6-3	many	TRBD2	TGTGCCAGCAGTTACCGACTAGCGGGAGGCAGAACGAACGAGCAGTACTTC	CASSYRLAGGRTNEQYF
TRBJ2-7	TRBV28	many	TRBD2	TGTGCCAGCAGTACTCCCGAGGGAGGGAGATTCGGCGAGCAGTACTTC	CASSTPEGGRFGEQYF
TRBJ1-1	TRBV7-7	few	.	TGTGCTAGCAGCTTAGCGCTAGGGGTTGGTGAAGCTTTCTTT	CASSLALGVGEAFF
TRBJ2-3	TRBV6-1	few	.	TGTGCCAGTACATCGGGCCTCCTTCGCTCAGATACGCAGTATTTT	CASTSGLLRSDTQYF
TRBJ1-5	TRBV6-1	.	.	TGTGCCAGCAGTGAAGGGAGGGCAGGTCCTTATAGCAATCAGCCCCACCATTTT	CASSEGRAGPYSNQPHHF
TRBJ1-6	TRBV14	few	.	TGTGCCAGCAGCCAAGATCGGGGTTATAATTCACCCCTCCACTTT	CASSQDRGYNSPLHF
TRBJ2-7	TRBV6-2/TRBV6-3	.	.	TGTGCCAGCAGTTTTAACAGGAACTCCTACGAGCAGTACTTC	CASSFNRNSYEQYF
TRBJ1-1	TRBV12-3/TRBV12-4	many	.	TGTGCCAGCAGTTTTGGATGGGCTAACACTGAAGCTTTCTTT	CASSFGWANTEAFF
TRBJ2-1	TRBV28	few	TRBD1	TGTGCCAGCAGTGCAAAATGGGGACGCCAGGGGGCGAAGATCAATGAGCAGTTCTTC	CASSAKWGRQGAKINEQFF